These 15 T cell receptor beta chains originate from one sample sequenced in a study of blood T cell repertoires in COVID-19. Sequencing used immunoSEQ multiplex PCR; TCRdb keeps in-frame clones, though not all of them. In the table there are tens of thousands of clones, about 84% of which are singletons. Sequenced sample: peripheral blood. The source of these receptors is a man at least 80 years old with active or convalescent COVID-19.

J is TRBJ1-1 and V is TRBV5-4; unclear D gene. The V gene lost 4 bases and the J gene lost 10 bases, with 17 bases spanning the gap. The germline V gene has CDR1 SGHNT and CDR2 YYREEE (reference sequence). This CDR3 contains 13 residues. The CDR3 DNA is TGTGCCAGCAGCCTGGACGGTCATTCTGGAGCTTTCTTT. Translation gives CASSLDGHSGAFF.

The chain employs TRBV6-6 and TRBJ2-7; 7 bases line up with TRBD1. Trimming removed 5 bases from V and 2 bases from J; junction bases left unmatched: 9. The CDR3 totals 15 residues. Looked up from germline, CDR1 is MNHNY and CDR2 is SVGAGI (reference sequence). In nucleotides, the CDR3 is TGTGCCAGCAGTAACCCGTCGGGACAGACCTACGAGCAGTACTTC. This codes for CASSNPSGQTYEQYF.

V is TRBV9 and J is TRBJ1-2; 8 nucleotides align to TRBD1. CDR3 length: 15 amino acids. V trimming: 0 bases; J trimming: 2 bases; junction bases outside the gene matches: 3. Germline assignment: CDR1 SGDLS and CDR2 YYNGEE. DNA of the CDR3: TGTGCCAGCAGCGTAGGGACAGGGTCCAACTATGGCTACACCTTC. Amino acid sequence: CASSVGTGSNYGYTF.

As DNA, the CDR3 is TGTGCCTGGATTACAGGGTGGAACACCATATATTTT. Translating it yields CAWITGWNTIYF. The chain combines TRBV30 with TRBJ1-3, with D possibly TRBD1 on 6 matching bases. The CDR3 consists of 12 residues. Trimming removed 4 bases from V and 7 bases from J, with 11 bases in between. Germline V gene sequence: CDR1 GTSNPN, CDR2 SVGIG (reference sequence).

The chain couples TRBV6-1 to TRBJ1-1; D not certain. The V and J ends lost 2 bases and 0 bases respectively, with 10 bases between them. The CDR3 covers 15 residues. The germline gives CDR1 MNHNS, CDR2 SASEGT. The CDR3 DNA reads TGTGCCAGCAGTGAAAAGACCGGGATGAACACTGAAGCTTTCTTT. Translating gives CASSEKTGMNTEAFF.

The rearrangement uses TRBV28 and TRBJ1-6, with TRBD1 matching 8 bases. The CDR3 loop spans 16 amino acids. Germline V gene sequence: CDR1 MDHEN, CDR2 SYDVKM. After removal of 7 bases from V and 7 bases from J, the junction contained 12 bases not matched to a gene. The CDR3 nucleotides read TGTGCCAGCACTCCAACCTCAGGGGGCGGAAATTCACCCCTCCACTTT. It translates to CASTPTSGGGNSPLHF.

The chain couples TRBV28 to TRBJ2-2; D perhaps matches TRBD1 (5 bases). This CDR3 spans 14 amino acids. V was shortened by 5 bases and J by 6 bases, with 13 bases between the two germline ends. CDR1 and CDR2 from the germline V gene are MDHEN and SYDVKM. For the CDR3, the DNA is TGTGCCAGCAGTATTCAGGGTGTCTCCGGGGAGCTGTTTTTT. Translating it yields CASSIQGVSGELFF.

This clone occurred once. The rearrangement links TRBV5-8 to TRBJ2-7; D possibly corresponds to TRBD1 (5 bases). This CDR3 is 16 amino acids long. The germline V and J ends were trimmed by 1 base and 4 bases, with 18 bases remaining between them. Germline CDR1 is SGHTS and CDR2 is YDEGEE. CDR3 residues: CASSLSGSTTRYEQYF. The CDR3 DNA sequence: TGTGCCAGCAGCTTGTCAGGGTCTACAACCAGGTACGAGCAGTACTTC.

This sequence joins TRBV19 and TRBJ1-2, with D unresolved. Germline V lookup: CDR1 LNHDA, CDR2 SQIVND (reference sequence). The ends were cut back, 6 bases at V and 8 bases at J, with 16 bases in the middle. This CDR3 has 13 amino acids. The CDR3 here is CASSPDWRNGYTF. The CDR3 DNA reads TGTGCCAGTAGCCCCGATTGGAGGAACGGCTACACCTTC.

This chain uses TRBV10-3 with TRBJ2-3; 11 bases agree with TRBD2. CDR1 and CDR2 (germline): ENHRY, SYGVKD. This CDR3 has 15 amino acids. Trimming at V came to 3 bases and at J to 6 bases, leaving 5 bases not matched to a gene. Here the CDR3 reads CAISDSSGGADTQYF. The CDR3 DNA follows: TGTGCCATCAGTGATAGTAGCGGGGGGGCCGATACGCAGTATTTT.

CDR3 in DNA: TGTGCCAGCAGTGACCCGTTTCGCGGTGGCACAGATACGCAGTATTTT. Translation: CASSDPFRGGTDTQYF. The genes are TRBV6-1 and TRBJ2-3; D is unclear. The ends were cut back, 3 bases at V and 1 base at J, with 14 bases in the middle. Germline CDR1 MNHNS, CDR2 SASEGT. The CDR3 covers 16 residues.

This chain links TRBV19 with TRBJ1-5; D not certain. The CDR3 covers 12 residues. The germline V gene encodes CDR1 LNHDA and CDR2 SQIVND (reference sequence). With 8 bases removed from V and 0 bases from J, the gap between germline ends came to 5 bases. The CDR3 bases are TGTGCCAGTTCGGGTAGCAATCAGCCCCAGCATTTT. It is translated as CASSGSNQPQHF.

This clone was picked up a small number of times. The junction does not match germline at one end; this may be a read error. The genes are TRBV6-1 and TRBJ2-7; 7 bases align to TRBD1. The CDR3 sequence is 18 residues long. Germline CDR1 reads MNHNS; CDR2 reads SASEGT. The CDR3 DNA reads as TGTGCCAGCAGTGAAGCCAGGGGGATGGTAGTTTCCTCCGACGAGCAGTACTTC. It specifies CASSEARGMVVSSDEQYF.

The J gene is TRBJ1-5, the V gene TRBV28; D might be TRBD1 (6 bases). The germline V gene has CDR1 MDHEN and CDR2 SYDVKM. V lost 6 bases and J 5 bases, leaving 14 bases between the germline ends. This CDR3 has 14 amino acids. DNA of the CDR3: TGTGCCAGCAGCCGGCCAGGACAGTATCAGCCCCAGCATTTT. As protein: CASSRPGQYQPQHF.

This sequence joins TRBV21-1 and TRBJ1-1; the table's D call of TRBD1 was not tested on the DNA. TRBV21-1 is marked as a pseudogene. The CDR3 runs to 17 residues. CDR3 nucleotide sequence: TGTGCCAGCAGCAGGACAGGGGGAAACTGCGGGAACACTGAAGCTTTCTTT. It yields the protein CASSRTGGNCGNTEAFF.